This T cell receptor (beta chain) originates from a study of blood T cell repertoires in COVID-19 (dated by TCRdb to the early 2020s). The study in broad terms: The collaborator samples originated in the United States, Italy and Spain and spanned the acute and convalescent phases of COVID-19. HLA class I and class II types, where available, came from metadata supplied by the sample provider rather than from assay-based typing. The samples were drawn from two sources: the first 160 participants of the ongoing ImmuneRACE study, and 1,000 to 1,500 subjects contributed by 6 global collaborators. The material from the prospective study consisted of cDNA or gDNA derived from T cells, B-cell-depleted T cells, or PBMCs. A de-identified subject ID, COVID-19 status, age in years and sex were almost always included in the sample metadata. Subjects who had been exposed to COVID-19, were actively infected with it, or had recovered from it provided the deeply sampled blood TCRbeta repertoires that made up the dataset. The repertoires were released in a freely available public database meant as a resource for research on the immune response to SARS-CoV-2.

A remark on this clone: Its cognate antigen has yet to be identified. The sample holds no much larger clone one base away, and base qualities are not on file.

Findings and caveats that apply to the study as a whole: The amount of clinical and demographic metadata varied by source and participant and was provided uncurated.

TCRbeta CDR3 regions were amplified from genomic DNA by means of the immunoSEQ Assay, a bias-controlled multiplex PCR. In the original analysis: The number of nucleated cells in each sample was estimated by amplification of reference gene primers within the assay. To quantify the absolute abundance of each unique TCRbeta CDR3 rearrangement, sequence reads were collapsed and filtered. For each sample, productive Simpson clonality was calculated by taking the square root of Simpson's diversity index across productive rearrangements. The immuneACCESS repertoire file appears here via TCRdb, limited to in-frame rearrangements. These files lack a portion of the clones; in checked studies, under half of the deficit traces to unresolved V genes, and the cause of the others is not known. V and J calls and clone size are copied from that table; D and trimming were computed from the DNA. The sample records some 49,000 clones, around 90% of which are singletons. The top ten constitute around 6.9% of the sample.

Per the germline V gene, MNHEY is the CDR1 and SVGEGT is the CDR2. Trimming takes 5 bases from V and 2 bases from J, and the germline ends sit 14 bases apart. The CDR3 contains 15 residues, cysteine and phenylalanine counted. Kept here is only the CDR3 DNA, which spans 45 bases and is read in frame from base 1. The collaborating institutions used their own protocols to collect whole blood in K2EDTA tubes. For TCRbeta analysis, collaborator samples were shipped as frozen whole blood, as isolated PBMCs, or as DNA extracted from either sample type. The V and J segments used are TRBV6-2 or TRBV6-3 and TRBJ2-3, with a weak D call of TRBD1 (6 bases match). This receptor was taken from a man in his fifties with active COVID-19. Sequencing input: peripheral blood. The CDR3 protein sequence reads: CASSRMQGSTDTQYF. The bases read TGTGCCAGCAGTCGGATGCAGGGGTCCACAGATACGCAGTATTTT.